This T cell receptor beta chain was sequenced during a study of T cell responses to AZD1222 COVID-19 vaccine. Study observations and caveats: Among spike-specific TCRs, nearly half reportedly target unmutated variant regions. Donors skewed white British and female; clonal diversity was possibly underestimated.

CDR3 length: 14 amino acids. Germline CDR1 is SNHLY and CDR2 is FYNNEI. Trimming at V came to 1 base and at J to 4 bases, leaving 2 bases not matched to a gene. Points on this clone: Its target is unknown.

TCRdb's copy holds only in-frame clones and misses some; the assay was immunoSEQ multiplex PCR. The table records about 83,000 clones, approximately 92% of them present only once. The chain employs TRBV2 and TRBJ2-7, with TRBD1 matching over 9 bases. The sample here was peripheral blood, taken on day 0 of AZD1222 vaccination. This clonotype was sampled from an adult in good health. CDR3 sequence reads: CASSEGDRGYEQYF. As DNA, the CDR3 is TGTGCCAGCAGTGAAGGAGACAGGGGGTACGAGCAGTACTTC.